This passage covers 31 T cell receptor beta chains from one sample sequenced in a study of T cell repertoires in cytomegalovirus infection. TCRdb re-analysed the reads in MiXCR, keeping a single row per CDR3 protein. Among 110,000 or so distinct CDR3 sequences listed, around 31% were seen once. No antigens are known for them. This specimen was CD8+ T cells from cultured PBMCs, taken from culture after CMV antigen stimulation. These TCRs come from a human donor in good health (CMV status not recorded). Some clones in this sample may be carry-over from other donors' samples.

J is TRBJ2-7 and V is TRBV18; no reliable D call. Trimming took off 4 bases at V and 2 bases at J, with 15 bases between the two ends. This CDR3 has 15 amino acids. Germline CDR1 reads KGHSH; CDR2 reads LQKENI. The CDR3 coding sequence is TGTGCCAGCTCACTGCTTTTGTCAGAGCCCTACGAGCAGTACTTC. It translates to CASSLLLSEPYEQYF.

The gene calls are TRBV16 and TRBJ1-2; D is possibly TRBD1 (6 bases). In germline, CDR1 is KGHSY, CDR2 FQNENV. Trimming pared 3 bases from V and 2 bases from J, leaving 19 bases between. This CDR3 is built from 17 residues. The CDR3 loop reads CASSHRDTYGPNYGYTF. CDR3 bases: TGTGCCAGCAGCCACCGGGACACGTATGGCCCAAACTATGGCTACACCTTC.

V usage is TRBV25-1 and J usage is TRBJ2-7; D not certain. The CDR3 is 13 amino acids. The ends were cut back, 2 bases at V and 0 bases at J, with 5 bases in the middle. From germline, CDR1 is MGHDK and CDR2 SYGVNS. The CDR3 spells CASSEIDSYEQYF. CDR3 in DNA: TGTGCCAGCAGTGAAATTGACTCCTACGAGCAGTACTTC.

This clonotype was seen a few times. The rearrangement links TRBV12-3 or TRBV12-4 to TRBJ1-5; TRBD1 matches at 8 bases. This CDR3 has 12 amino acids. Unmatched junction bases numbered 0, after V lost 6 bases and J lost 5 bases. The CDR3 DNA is TGTGCCAGCAGACAGGGGGATCAGCCCCAGCATTTT. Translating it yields CASRQGDQPQHF.

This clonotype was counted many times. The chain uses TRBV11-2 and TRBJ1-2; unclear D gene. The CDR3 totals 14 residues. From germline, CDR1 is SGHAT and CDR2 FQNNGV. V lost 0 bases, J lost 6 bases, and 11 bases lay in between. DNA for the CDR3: TGTGCCAGCAGCTTAGAACCTAGTCTGGATGGCTACACCTTC. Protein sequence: CASSLEPSLDGYTF. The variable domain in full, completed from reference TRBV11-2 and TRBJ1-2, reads EAGVAQSPRYKIIEKRQSVAFWCNPISGHATLYWYQQILGQGPKLLIQFQNNGVVDDSQLPKDRFSAERLKGVDSTLKIQPAKLEDSAVYLCASSLEPSLDGYTFGSGTRLTVV.

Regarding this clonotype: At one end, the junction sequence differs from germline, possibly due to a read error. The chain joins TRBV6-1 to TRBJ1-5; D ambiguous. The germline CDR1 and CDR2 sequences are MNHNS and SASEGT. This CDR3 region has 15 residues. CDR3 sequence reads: CASSPRVGSNQLQHF. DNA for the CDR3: TGTGCCAGCAGTCCCCGAGTCGGTAGCAATCAGCTCCAGCATTTT.

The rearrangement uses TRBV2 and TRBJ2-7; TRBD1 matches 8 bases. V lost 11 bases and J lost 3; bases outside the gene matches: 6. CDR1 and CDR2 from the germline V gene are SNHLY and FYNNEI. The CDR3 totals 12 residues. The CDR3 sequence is CAGQGAGYEQYF. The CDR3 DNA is TGTGCCGGTCAGGGGGCCGGCTACGAGCAGTACTTC.

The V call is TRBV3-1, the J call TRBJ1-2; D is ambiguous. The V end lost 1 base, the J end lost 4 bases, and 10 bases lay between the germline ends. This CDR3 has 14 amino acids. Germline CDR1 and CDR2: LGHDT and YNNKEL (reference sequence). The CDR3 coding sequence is TGTGCCAGCAGCCAAGGACGGCTGAGCTATGGCTACACCTTC. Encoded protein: CASSQGRLSYGYTF.

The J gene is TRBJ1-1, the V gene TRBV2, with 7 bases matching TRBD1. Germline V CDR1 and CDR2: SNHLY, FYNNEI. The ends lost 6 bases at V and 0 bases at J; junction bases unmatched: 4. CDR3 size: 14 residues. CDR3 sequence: CASRDRSMNTEAFF. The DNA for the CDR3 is TGTGCCAGCAGGGACAGGTCTATGAACACTGAAGCTTTCTTT.

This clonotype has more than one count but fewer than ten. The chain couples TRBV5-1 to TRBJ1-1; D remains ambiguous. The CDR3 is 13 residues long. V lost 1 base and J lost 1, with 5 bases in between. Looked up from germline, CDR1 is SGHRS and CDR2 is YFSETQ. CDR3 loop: CASSLNRNTEAFF. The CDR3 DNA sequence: TGCGCCAGCAGCTTGAACAGGAACACTGAAGCTTTCTTT.

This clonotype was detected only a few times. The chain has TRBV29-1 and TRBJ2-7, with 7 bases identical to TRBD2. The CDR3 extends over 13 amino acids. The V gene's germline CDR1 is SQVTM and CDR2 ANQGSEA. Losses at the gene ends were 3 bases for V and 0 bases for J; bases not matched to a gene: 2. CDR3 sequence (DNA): TGCAGCGTTGATTGGGAGGGCTCCTACGAGCAGTACTTC. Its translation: CSVDWEGSYEQYF.

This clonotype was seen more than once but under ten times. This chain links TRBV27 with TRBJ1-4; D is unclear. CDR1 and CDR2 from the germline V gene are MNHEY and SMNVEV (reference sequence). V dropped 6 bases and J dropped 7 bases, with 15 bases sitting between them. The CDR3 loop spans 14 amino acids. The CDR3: CASRPAGESEKLFF. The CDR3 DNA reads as TGTGCCAGCAGACCCGCCGGGGAGAGTGAAAAACTGTTTTTT.

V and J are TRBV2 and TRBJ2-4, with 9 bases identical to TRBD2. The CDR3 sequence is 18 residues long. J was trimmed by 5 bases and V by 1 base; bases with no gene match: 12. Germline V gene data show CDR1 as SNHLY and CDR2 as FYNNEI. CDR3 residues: CASSEDGRGGALENIQYF. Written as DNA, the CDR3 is TGTGCCAGCAGTGAAGATGGACGCGGGGGGGCTCTGGAAAACATTCAGTACTTC.

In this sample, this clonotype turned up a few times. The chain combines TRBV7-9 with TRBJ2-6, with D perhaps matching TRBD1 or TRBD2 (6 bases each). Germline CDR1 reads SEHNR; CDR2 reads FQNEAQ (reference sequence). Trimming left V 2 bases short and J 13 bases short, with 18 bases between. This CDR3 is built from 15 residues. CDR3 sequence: CASSLWDTRSGVLTF. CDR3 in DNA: TGTGCCAGCAGCTTATGGGACACAAGAAGCGGGGTCCTGACTTTC.

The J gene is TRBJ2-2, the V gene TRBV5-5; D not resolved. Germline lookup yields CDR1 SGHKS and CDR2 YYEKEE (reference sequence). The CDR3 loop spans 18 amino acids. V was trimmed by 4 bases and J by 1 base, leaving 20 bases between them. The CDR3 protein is CASSSYYPGIMNTGELFF. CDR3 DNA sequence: TGTGCCAGCAGCAGTTATTACCCCGGAATTATGAACACCGGGGAGCTGTTTTTT.

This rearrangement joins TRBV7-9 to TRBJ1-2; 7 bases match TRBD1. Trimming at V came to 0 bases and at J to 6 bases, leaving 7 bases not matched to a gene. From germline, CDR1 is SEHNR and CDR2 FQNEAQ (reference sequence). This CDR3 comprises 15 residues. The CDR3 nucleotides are TGTGCCAGCAGCTTAGCGGCCGGGACAGCAAATGGCTACACCTTC. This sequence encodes CASSLAAGTANGYTF.

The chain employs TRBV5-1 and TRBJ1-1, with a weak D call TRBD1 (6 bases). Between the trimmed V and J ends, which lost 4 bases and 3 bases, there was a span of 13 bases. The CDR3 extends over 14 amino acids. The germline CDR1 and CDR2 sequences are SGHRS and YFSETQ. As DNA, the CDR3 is TGCGCCAGCAGCATGGACAGTGATTACACTGAAGCTTTCTTT. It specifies CASSMDSDYTEAFF.

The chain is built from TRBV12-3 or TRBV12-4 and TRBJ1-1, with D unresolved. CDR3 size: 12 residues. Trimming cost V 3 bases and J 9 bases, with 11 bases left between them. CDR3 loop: CASSFAISQAFF. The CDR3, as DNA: TGTGCCAGCAGTTTTGCAATTAGCCAAGCTTTCTTT.

The CDR3 here is CASSEASGTSTDTQYF. The CDR3 DNA sequence: TGTGCCAGCAGTGAGGCTAGCGGTACTAGCACAGATACGCAGTATTTT. V and J are TRBV2 and TRBJ2-3; 7 positions agree with TRBD2. J gave up 0 bases and V 3 bases, and 6 bases lay outside the gene matches. This CDR3 is 16 amino acids long. From germline, CDR1 is SNHLY and CDR2 FYNNEI.

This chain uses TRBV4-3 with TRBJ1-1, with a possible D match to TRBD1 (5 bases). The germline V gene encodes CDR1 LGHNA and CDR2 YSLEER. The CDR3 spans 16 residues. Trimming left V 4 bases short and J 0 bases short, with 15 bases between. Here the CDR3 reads CASSPERTRMNTEAFF. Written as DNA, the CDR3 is TGCGCCAGCAGCCCTGAGAGGACAAGAATGAACACTGAAGCTTTCTTT.

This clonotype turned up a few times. The CDR3 region is CSASTHRSEISPLHF. The CDR3 bases are TGCAGTGCTAGTACCCACCGGTCGGAAATTTCACCCCTCCACTTT. The V gene is TRBV20-1, the J gene TRBJ1-6; D is unresolved. There are 15 residues in the CDR3. Trimming took off 3 bases at V and 9 bases at J, with 18 bases between the two ends. Germline V CDR1 and CDR2: DFQATT, SNEGSKA (reference sequence).

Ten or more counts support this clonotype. The CDR3 nucleotides are TGCGCCAGCAGCCAAGTGCCGGTTTACTACGAGCAGTACTTC. Translating it yields CASSQVPVYYEQYF. This rearrangement joins TRBV4-1 to TRBJ2-7, with D uncertain. Looked up from germline, CDR1 is MGHRA and CDR2 is YSYEKL. There are 14 residues in the CDR3. With 1 base removed from V and 3 bases from J, the gap between germline ends came to 10 bases.

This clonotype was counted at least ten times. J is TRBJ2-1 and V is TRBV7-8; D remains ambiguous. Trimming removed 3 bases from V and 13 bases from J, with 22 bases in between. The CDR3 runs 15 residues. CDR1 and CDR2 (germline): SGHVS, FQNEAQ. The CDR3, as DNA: TGTGCCAGCAGCTTCGGCCCGGACGGCGCCTTGGGACAGTTCTTC. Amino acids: CASSFGPDGALGQFF.

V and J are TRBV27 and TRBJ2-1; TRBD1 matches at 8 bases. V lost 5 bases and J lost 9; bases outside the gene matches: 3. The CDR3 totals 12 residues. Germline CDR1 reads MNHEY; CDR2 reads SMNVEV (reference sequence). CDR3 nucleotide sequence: TGTGCCAGCAGTCCAGGACAGGGTGAGCAGTTCTTC. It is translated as CASSPGQGEQFF.

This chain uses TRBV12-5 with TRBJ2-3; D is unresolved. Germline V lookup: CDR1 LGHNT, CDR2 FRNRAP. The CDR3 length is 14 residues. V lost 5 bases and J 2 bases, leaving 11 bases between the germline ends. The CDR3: CASGPPAVTDTQYF. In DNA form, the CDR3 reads TGTGCTAGTGGTCCCCCGGCAGTCACAGATACGCAGTATTTT.

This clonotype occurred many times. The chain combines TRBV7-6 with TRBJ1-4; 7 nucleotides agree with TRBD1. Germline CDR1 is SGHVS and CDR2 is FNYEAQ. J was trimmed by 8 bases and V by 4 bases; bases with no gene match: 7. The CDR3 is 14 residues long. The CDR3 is CASSSGGLAEKLFF. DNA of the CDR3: TGTGCCAGCAGCTCAGGGGGATTGGCGGAAAAACTGTTTTTT.

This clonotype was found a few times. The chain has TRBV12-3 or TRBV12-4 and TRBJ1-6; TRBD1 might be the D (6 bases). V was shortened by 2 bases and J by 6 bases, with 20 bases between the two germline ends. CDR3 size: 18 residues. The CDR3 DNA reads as TGTGCCAGCAGTTTACCCCGAGGGGGTAGGACGAGTAATTCACCCCTCCACTTT. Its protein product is CASSLPRGGRTSNSPLHF.

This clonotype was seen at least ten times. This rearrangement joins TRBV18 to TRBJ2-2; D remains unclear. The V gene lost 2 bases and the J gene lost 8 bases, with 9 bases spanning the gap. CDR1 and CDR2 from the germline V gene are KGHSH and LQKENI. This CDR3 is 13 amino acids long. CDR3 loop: CASSPNGRGELFF. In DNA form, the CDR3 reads TGTGCCAGCTCACCAAACGGACGTGGGGAGCTGTTTTTT.

CDR3 nucleotides: TGTGCCAGCAGTTACTCGTTTTCGCGCGAGCAGTACTTC. Residues: CASSYSFSREQYF. V gene TRBV6-2 or TRBV6-3 combines with J gene TRBJ2-7; D not certain. With 0 bases removed from V and 6 bases from J, the gap between germline ends came to 9 bases. From germline, CDR1 is MNHEY and CDR2 SVGEGT. CDR3 length: 13 residues.

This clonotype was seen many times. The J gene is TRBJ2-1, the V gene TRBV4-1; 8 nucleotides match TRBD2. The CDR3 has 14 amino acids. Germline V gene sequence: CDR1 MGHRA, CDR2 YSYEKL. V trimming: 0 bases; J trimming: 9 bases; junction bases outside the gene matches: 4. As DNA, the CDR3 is TGCGCCAGCAGCCAAGATCGGGCGGGGGGTGAGCAGTTCTTC. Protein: CASSQDRAGGEQFF.

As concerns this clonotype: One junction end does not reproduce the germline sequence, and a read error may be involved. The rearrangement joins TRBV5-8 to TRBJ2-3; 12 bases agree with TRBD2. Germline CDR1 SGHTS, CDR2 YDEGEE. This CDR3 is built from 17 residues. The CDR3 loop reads CASSLAEGLAGTDTQYF. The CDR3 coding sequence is TGTGCCAGCAGCTTGGCCGAGGGACTAGCGGGCACAGATACGCAGTATTTC.